The 27 T cell receptor beta chains below come from one sample, sequenced in a study of blood T cell repertoires in COVID-19. Measured with immunoSEQ multiplex PCR; TCRdb has only the in-frame clones, and not every one. Of 50,000 to 75,000 clones in the sample, 65% to 85% were seen once. Sample: peripheral blood. The receptors derive from an elderly man with active or convalescent COVID-19.

The chain carries TRBV24-1 and TRBJ2-7, with 10 bases that match TRBD1. In germline, CDR1 is KGHDR, CDR2 SFDVKD. After removal of 4 bases from V and 5 bases from J, the junction contained 13 bases not matched to a gene. This CDR3 contains 17 residues. This CDR3 reads CATSDRVWDRGRNEQYF. The CDR3 bases are TGTGCCACCAGTGACCGAGTTTGGGACAGGGGAAGGAACGAGCAGTACTTC.

V gene TRBV29-1 combines with J gene TRBJ2-5; D is ambiguous. The CDR3 runs 12 residues. V lost 4 bases and J 7 bases, leaving 13 bases between the germline ends. The germline gives CDR1 SQVTM, CDR2 ANQGSEA. The CDR3 loop is CSVGSSLGTQYF. CDR3 coding DNA: TGCAGCGTTGGAAGTAGTCTCGGGACCCAGTACTTC.

The J gene is TRBJ1-5, the V gene TRBV6-5; D is ambiguous. V gave up 2 bases and J gave up 2 bases, with 7 bases separating them. In germline, CDR1 is MNHEY, CDR2 SVGAGI. CDR3 size: 14 residues. The CDR3, as DNA: TGTGCCAGCAGTTACGCGCGAGGCAATCAGCCCCAGCATTTT. Translating it yields CASSYARGNQPQHF.

This clone was seen at least ten times. The rearrangement links TRBV10-3 to TRBJ1-2; TRBD1 is a possible D gene (5 bases). This CDR3 has 14 amino acids. Trimming stripped 2 bases from V and 5 bases from J, with 12 bases between. Looked up from germline, CDR1 is ENHRY and CDR2 is SYGVKD. CDR3 sequence: CAISEQQGAYGYTF. The CDR3 DNA reads as TGTGCCATCAGTGAGCAGCAAGGGGCATATGGCTACACCTTC.

As DNA, the CDR3 is TGTGCCAGCGCAGGGGCTAGTTCTGACAATGAGCAGTTCTTC. Translation: CASAGASSDNEQFF. This rearrangement joins TRBV18 to TRBJ2-1, with D perhaps matching TRBD1 (6 bases). V lost 8 bases to trimming and J lost 5 bases, with 16 bases between them. The germline V gene has CDR1 KGHSH and CDR2 LQKENI. The CDR3 is 14 residues long.

This chain connects TRBV5-1 to TRBJ2-1, with 13 bases that match TRBD2. Per germline, CDR1 SGHRS and CDR2 YFSETQ. This CDR3 comprises 18 residues. V gave up 5 bases and J gave up 8 bases; unmatched junction bases: 16. CDR3 nucleotides: TGCGCCAGCAGATACAAAAAACCCGGGACTAGCGGGATCTATGAGCAGTTCTTC. Its translation is CASRYKKPGTSGIYEQFF.

This rearrangement joins TRBV19 to TRBJ1-2; 10 bases line up with TRBD1. Trimming took 6 bases from V and 7 from J; bases not matched to a gene: 17. Germline V gene sequence: CDR1 LNHDA, CDR2 SQIVND (reference sequence). The CDR3 loop spans 17 amino acids. Here the CDR3 reads CASSPSRDRGIRSGYTF. In DNA, the CDR3 is TGTGCCAGTAGCCCATCGCGGGACAGGGGTATCCGTTCTGGCTACACCTTC.

The chain recombines TRBV18 with TRBJ1-1; no reliable D call. The CDR3 is made up of 12 amino acids. Germline V gene data show CDR1 as KGHSH and CDR2 as LQKENI. V was pared by 3 bases and J by 1 base, with 3 bases between. CDR3 protein: CASSPKNTEAFF. CDR3 in DNA: TGTGCCAGCTCACCTAAGAACACTGAAGCTTTCTTT.

The CDR3 DNA reads as TGCAGCGCTGTTTCCCACACAGATACGCAGTATTTT. It specifies CSAVSHTDTQYF. The chain carries TRBV29-1 and TRBJ2-3; D call uncertain. Looked up from germline, CDR1 is SQVTM and CDR2 is ANQGSEA. V was clipped by 7 bases and J by 2 bases, with 10 bases between them. CDR3 length: 12 residues.

V usage is TRBV5-1 and J usage is TRBJ1-2; D unresolved. Trimming took off 1 base at V and 1 base at J, with 8 bases between the two ends. This CDR3 region has 14 residues. Germline V CDR1 and CDR2: SGHRS, YFSETQ. The CDR3, as DNA: TGCGCCAGCAGCTTGTCAGGCAGTAACTATGGCTACACCTTC. This sequence encodes CASSLSGSNYGYTF.

The V call is TRBV28, the J call TRBJ1-5; 10 nucleotides agree with TRBD1. The CDR3 extends over 15 amino acids. V dropped 2 bases and J dropped 6; count of bases not matched to a gene: 4. Germline assignment: CDR1 MDHEN and CDR2 SYDVKM. The CDR3 bases are TGTGCCAGCAGTTTAGGGGGACAGGGGTTTCAGCCCCAGCATTTT. As protein: CASSLGGQGFQPQHF.

The chain carries TRBV5-1 and TRBJ1-4; 7 bases match TRBD1. The germline gives CDR1 SGHRS, CDR2 YFSETQ. The V and J ends lost 3 bases and 5 bases, in that order; junction bases with no gene match: 7. The length of the CDR3 is 15 residues. In DNA, the CDR3 is TGCGCCAGCAGCTCCGAGGACAGGATCAATGAAAAACTGTTTTTT. Amino acid sequence: CASSSEDRINEKLFF. Based on the CDR3 plus reference TRBV5-1 and TRBJ1-4, the full variable domain is KAGVTQTPRYLIKTRGQQVTLSCSPISGHRSVSWYQQTPGQGLQFLFEYFSETQRNKGNFPGRFSGRQFSNSRSEMNVSTLELGDSALYLCASSSEDRINEKLFFGSGTQLSVL.

A few counts support this clone. The chain recombines TRBV6-6 with TRBJ1-1; D unclear. The length of the CDR3 is 12 residues. The germline V and J ends were trimmed by 6 bases and 7 bases, with 12 bases remaining between them. The germline V gene encodes CDR1 MNHNY and CDR2 SVGAGI (reference sequence). In nucleotides, the CDR3 is TGTGCCAGCAGCCCCCCGGGATTTGAAGCTTTCTTT. Its translation: CASSPPGFEAFF.

The chain links TRBV30 to TRBJ1-2, with unresolved D. The germline V gene encodes CDR1 GTSNPN and CDR2 SVGIG (reference sequence). The CDR3 extends over 13 amino acids. V was clipped by 4 bases and J by 0 bases, with 9 bases between them. The CDR3 nucleotides read TGTGCCTGGATCGCAGGTGCTAACTATGGCTACACCTTC. It codes for CAWIAGANYGYTF.

V gene TRBV19 combines with J gene TRBJ2-2, with TRBD1 as a possible D gene (6 bases). The CDR3 extends over 16 amino acids. V was trimmed by 1 base and J by 3 bases, leaving 12 bases between them. CDR1 and CDR2 from the germline V gene are LNHDA and SQIVND (reference sequence). The CDR3 here is CASSIGGRGYTGELFF. The DNA for the CDR3 is TGTGCCAGTAGTATAGGGGGGCGAGGTTACACCGGGGAGCTGTTTTTT.

The rearrangement joins TRBV5-1 to TRBJ2-7; D not resolved. Between the trimmed V and J ends, which lost 4 bases and 1 base, there was a span of 9 bases. The CDR3 has 13 amino acids. Germline V gene data show CDR1 as SGHRS and CDR2 as YFSETQ. CDR3 region: CASSESGSYEQYF. The CDR3 nucleotides are TGCGCCAGCAGCGAGTCAGGATCCTACGAGCAGTACTTC.

The rearrangement links TRBV7-2 to TRBJ2-3; TRBD1 agrees at 7 bases. Germline-derived CDR1 and CDR2 are SGHTA and FQGNSA. This CDR3 is 12 amino acids long. J was trimmed by 9 bases and V by 6 bases; bases with no gene match: 6. The CDR3 nucleotides are TGTGCCAGCAGAAAGCTAGGGGGCACGCAGTATTTT. Residues: CASRKLGGTQYF. Using reference TRBV7-2 and TRBJ2-3 for the parts outside the CDR3, the full variable domain is GAGVSQSPSNKVTEKGKDVELRCDPISGHTALYWYRQSLGQGLEFLIYFQGNSAPDKSGLPSDRFSAERTGGSVSTLTIQRTQQEDSAVYLCASRKLGGTQYFGPGTRLTVL.

The rearrangement uses TRBV28 and TRBJ1-5; D remains unclear. This CDR3 has 14 amino acids. Per the germline V gene, CDR1 is MDHEN and CDR2 is SYDVKM. The germline V and J ends were trimmed by 8 bases and 3 bases, with 14 bases remaining between them. CDR3 loop: CASSEISPNQPQHF. CDR3 in DNA: TGTGCCAGCTCCGAGATATCCCCCAATCAGCCCCAGCATTTT.

V gene TRBV4-3 combines with J gene TRBJ2-5, with D possibly TRBD2 on 6 matching bases. The CDR3 extends over 15 amino acids. V was cut by 5 bases and J by 5 bases, with 18 bases left in between. CDR1 and CDR2 (germline): LGHNA, YSLEER. CDR3 DNA: TGCGCCAGCAGCTTCGCCCTTGCCCGGGGGGAGACCCAGTACTTC. Translating gives CASSFALARGETQYF.

V and J are TRBV10-3 and TRBJ2-5; 13 bases are a match to TRBD2. The CDR3 is 14 amino acids. The trim removed 10 bases at V and 5 bases at J, leaving 7 bases unmatched. The germline gives CDR1 ENHRY, CDR2 SYGVKD. The CDR3 loop reads CATRTSGGSETQYF. In nucleotides, the CDR3 is TGTGCCACCAGGACTAGCGGGGGATCTGAGACCCAGTACTTC.

The chain joins TRBV9 to TRBJ2-7, with a possible D match to TRBD2 (5 bases). Germline-derived CDR1 and CDR2 are SGDLS and YYNGEE. This CDR3 has 12 residues. Trimming left V 2 bases short and J 5 bases short, with 8 bases between. The CDR3 here is CASSVAGNEQYF. In DNA form, the CDR3 reads TGTGCCAGCAGCGTGGCGGGTAACGAGCAGTACTTC.

V is TRBV4-3 and J is TRBJ2-2; tentative D call: TRBD2 (6 bases). Looked up from germline, CDR1 is LGHNA and CDR2 is YSLEER. This CDR3 is 14 amino acids long. V lost 0 bases and J 9 bases, leaving 11 bases between the germline ends. In DNA form, the CDR3 reads TGCGCCAGCAGCCAAGATCATGCGGGGCGGGAGCTGTTTTTT. As protein: CASSQDHAGRELFF.

This chain connects TRBV7-2 to TRBJ2-3; D possibly corresponds to TRBD2 (6 bases). Germline values: CDR1 SGHTA, CDR2 FQGNSA. The CDR3 extends over 14 amino acids. V was shortened by 1 base and J by 1 base, with 6 bases between the two germline ends. CDR3 nucleotides: TGTGCCAGCAGCTTAGTAGCGGGCACAGATACGCAGTATTTT. It is translated as CASSLVAGTDTQYF.

This clone was seen once. This sequence joins TRBV11-3 and TRBJ2-7; no reliable D call. Germline V gene sequence: CDR1 SGHNT, CDR2 YENEEA. V lost 1 base and J lost 3, with 7 bases in between. The CDR3 loop spans 13 amino acids. The CDR3 loop is CASSLGRYYEQYF. In DNA form, the CDR3 reads TGTGCCAGCAGCTTAGGCAGATACTACGAGCAGTACTTC.

The V and J genes are TRBV5-1 and TRBJ1-2; TRBD1 agrees at 7 bases. The trim removed 4 bases at V and 13 bases at J, leaving 10 bases unmatched. The CDR3 has 12 residues. Looked up from germline, CDR1 is SGHRS and CDR2 is YFSETQ. CDR3 amino acids: CASSLGTDSITF. In DNA, the CDR3 is TGCGCCAGCAGCCTAGGGACAGACTCAATCACCTTC.

This clone has just a few counts. The gene calls are TRBV5-1 and TRBJ2-5; D gene uncertain. Between the trimmed V and J ends, which lost 4 bases and 2 bases, there was a span of 9 bases. The germline gives CDR1 SGHRS, CDR2 YFSETQ. The CDR3 extends over 13 amino acids. The CDR3 region is CASSQAIQETQYF. The CDR3 DNA reads as TGCGCCAGCAGCCAGGCAATACAAGAGACCCAGTACTTC.

This clone has more than one count but fewer than ten. The CDR3 reads CASSKGTGTRDTEAFF. CDR3 coding DNA: TGTGCCAGTAGCAAAGGTACAGGGACTAGGGACACTGAAGCTTTCTTT. V is TRBV19 and J is TRBJ1-1; D is perhaps TRBD1 (6 bases). Deletions cut 6 bases from V and 3 bases from J, with 20 bases between. The CDR3 runs 16 residues. Germline V gene sequence: CDR1 LNHDA, CDR2 SQIVND (reference sequence).